This is a list of T cell receptor beta chains from one sample in a study of T cells and Merkel cell carcinoma outcomes. Assay used: immunoSEQ multiplex PCR; TCRdb lists only in-frame clones, some missing. The table lists thousands of clones, around 90% of them singletons. The sequenced material came from tumor tissue from Merkel cell carcinoma. The receptors originated from a human donor with Merkel cell carcinoma. CDR3s include the opening cysteine and the closing phenylalanine or tryptophan. A D gene is named only where the DNA matches it firmly. Only some rows state a clone size, as once, few, many or a class for expanded clones.

d_call: NA; clone_size: NA; v_call: TRBV14; j_call: TRBJ1-4; cdr3_nt: TGTGCCAGCAGCCAAGATGGCACCTTAACCCTTTTT; cdr3_aa: CASSQDGTLTLF
d_call: NA; clone_size: few; v_call: TRBV30; j_call: TRBJ2-3; cdr3_nt: TGTGCCTGGGGGTTCGGAGGGCAGGGAAGCACAGATACGCAGTATTTT; cdr3_aa: CAWGFGGQGSTDTQYF
d_call: TRBD1; clone_size: NA; v_call: TRBV7-3; j_call: TRBJ1-2; cdr3_nt: TGTGCCAGCAGCTCCCGGAGGACAGGGGATGGCTACACCTTC; cdr3_aa: CASSSRRTGDGYTF
d_call: TRBD1; clone_size: NA; v_call: TRBV7-2; j_call: TRBJ2-6; cdr3_nt: TGTGCCAGCAGTTATCAGGGGGCTGGGGCCAACGTCCTGACTTTC; cdr3_aa: CASSYQGAGANVLTF
d_call: NA; clone_size: NA; v_call: TRBV4-2; j_call: TRBJ1-2; cdr3_nt: TGTGCCAGCAGCCAAGATTGGGGGGGCGCCTATGGCTACACCTTC; cdr3_aa: CASSQDWGGAYGYTF
d_call: NA; clone_size: once; v_call: TRBV5-1; j_call: TRBJ2-1; cdr3_nt: TGCGCCAGCAGCTTCGGCAGGGCGGGAAACAATGAGCAGTTCTTC; cdr3_aa: CASSFGRAGNNEQFF
d_call: TRBD2; clone_size: NA; v_call: TRBV7-3; j_call: TRBJ2-3; cdr3_nt: TGTGCCAGCAGCGTTAGCGGGGGGAGCACAGATACGCAGTATTTT; cdr3_aa: CASSVSGGSTDTQYF
d_call: NA; clone_size: NA; v_call: TRBV19; j_call: TRBJ2-7; cdr3_nt: TGTGCCAGTAGTACACAGGGTTACGAGCAGTACTTC; cdr3_aa: CASSTQGYEQYF
d_call: NA; clone_size: NA; v_call: TRBV19; j_call: TRBJ1-1; cdr3_nt: TGTGCCAGTACCGAGGACGCCGAAGCTTTCTTT; cdr3_aa: CASTEDAEAFF
d_call: NA; clone_size: once; v_call: TRBV30; j_call: TRBJ1-5; cdr3_nt: TGTGCCTGGAGAAGCCGGATAGGGTTCAATCAGCCCCAGCATTTT; cdr3_aa: CAWRSRIGFNQPQHF